A selection of T cell receptor beta chains follows, all from one sample in a study of cytomegalovirus exposure and HLA in healthy donors. TCRdb keeps only in-frame clones here, not all; method: immunoSEQ multiplex PCR. Seen here are some 190,000 clones, more than 70% observed once, and the top ten hold about 1%. The specimen was PBMCs. The receptor source for this set is a woman between 40 and 50 years old in good health and CMV-seronegative. Each CDR3 is given with its conserved first and last residue. A D gene is named only where the DNA matches it firmly. Some rows mark clone size as missing; the rest say once, few, many or name a class of expanded clone.

D gene	V gene	clone size	J gene	CDR3 DNA	CDR3 protein
TRBD2	TRBV9	NA	TRBJ2-3	TGTGCCAGCAGCGTAGGGACTAGCGGGTACACAGATACGCAGTATTTT	CASSVGTSGYTDTQYF
NA	TRBV27	NA	TRBJ2-7	TGTGCCAGCAGTTTGCAGTTTCACCACGAGCAGTACTTC	CASSLQFHHEQYF
NA	TRBV4-3	NA	TRBJ1-2	TGCGCCAGCAGCCAAGATCTCGCAGGGACTAACTATGGCTACACCTTC	CASSQDLAGTNYGYTF
TRBD2	TRBV4-1	NA	TRBJ2-1	TGCGCCAGCAGCCGCCCCGGGACTAAAAGCTACAATGAGCAGTTCTTC	CASSRPGTKSYNEQFF
TRBD1	TRBV2	NA	TRBJ1-5	TGTGCCTCCCAGGGGGACAGGGGCAATCAGCCCCAGCATTTT	CASQGDRGNQPQHF
NA	TRBV29-1	NA	TRBJ2-1	TGCAGCGCCGCCGCCACGGCGGGCTCCTACAATGAGCAGTTCTTC	CSAAATAGSYNEQFF
TRBD2	TRBV4-1	NA	TRBJ2-1	TGCGCCAGCAGCCAAGCGATATTGAGAGCGGGAGGAGGGAGGGACAATGAGCAGTTCTTC	CASSQAILRAGGGRDNEQFF
NA	TRBV4-3	NA	TRBJ1-1	TGCGCCAGCAGCCTTAACGGACAGGAAGCTTTCTTT	CASSLNGQEAFF
NA	TRBV2	NA	TRBJ2-7	TGTGCCAGCAGTGAAGGCGGATTTTACGAGCAGTACTTC	CASSEGGFYEQYF
NA	TRBV16	NA	TRBJ1-1	TGTGCCAGCAGCCCCCGCACTGAAGCTTTCTTT	CASSPRTEAFF
TRBD1	TRBV30	few	TRBJ1-5	TGTGCCTGGAGTTTAGGACAGGGAGATCAGCCCCAGCATTTT	CAWSLGQGDQPQHF
TRBD2	TRBV7-2	NA	TRBJ2-3	TGTGCCAGCAGCCCCGGACTAGCAGGAGATACGCAGTATTTT	CASSPGLAGDTQYF
TRBD1	TRBV7-2	NA	TRBJ2-5	TGTGCCAGCAGTCTCCCCGGACAGGGAGTGAAAGAGACCCAGTACTTC	CASSLPGQGVKETQYF
NA	TRBV11-1	NA	TRBJ1-1	TGTGCCAGCGGCCCAGGGGCCACTGAAGCTTTCTTT	CASGPGATEAFF
TRBD1	TRBV4-2	NA	TRBJ2-1	TGTGCCAGCAGCCAAGTTACCGGGACAGGTGAATTTAGCTCCTACAATGAGCAGTTCTTC	CASSQVTGTGEFSSYNEQFF
NA	TRBV6-6	NA	TRBJ1-4	TGTGCCAGCAGTTACTCGAATGGGCGGGGTGAAAAACTGTTTTTT	CASSYSNGRGEKLFF
NA	TRBV15	NA	TRBJ1-5	TGTGCCACCAGCGACCGGAGGGCCCAGCATTTT	CATSDRRAQHF
NA	TRBV9	NA	TRBJ1-3	TGTGCCAGCAGCCTCCTTTGGGCCTCTGGAAACACCATATATTTT	CASSLLWASGNTIYF
TRBD1	TRBV7-3	NA	TRBJ2-2	TGTGCCAGCAGCTCCGGACAGGGGGCGTTTTCCGGGGAGCTGTTTTTT	CASSSGQGAFSGELFF
NA	TRBV6-5	NA	TRBJ1-2	TGTGCCAGCAGAGATCCCAGGGGAGCTAACTATGGCTACACCTTC	CASRDPRGANYGYTF
NA	TRBV7-8	NA	TRBJ1-4	TGTGCCAGCAGCTCGGACAGCACTAATGAAAAACTGTTTTTT	CASSSDSTNEKLFF
TRBD1	TRBV29-1	NA	TRBJ1-1	TGCAGCGTTCGCGACAGGGGGCGTTACCACACTGAAGCTTTCTTT	CSVRDRGRYHTEAFF
TRBD2	TRBV18	NA	TRBJ2-1	TGTGCCAGCTCCTCAAGCGGGAGGGCCGACTACAATGAGCAGTTCTTC	CASSSSGRADYNEQFF
TRBD1	TRBV4-3	once	TRBJ1-1	TGCGCCAGCAGCCGGGAAGGAGGACAGGGTATAGGTGGTGAAGCTTTCTTT	CASSREGGQGIGGEAFF
TRBD1	TRBV6-1	NA	TRBJ1-1	TGTGCCAGCAGTCCAGGGGGCGCAGAGACTGAAGCTTTCTTT	CASSPGGAETEAFF
NA	TRBV5-1	NA	TRBJ2-5	TGCGCCAGCAGCTTGGTCGGAGAGACCCAGTACTTC	CASSLVGETQYF
NA	TRBV9	NA	TRBJ2-7	TGTGCCAGCAGCCCGGACTCATCCTACGAGCAGTACTTC	CASSPDSSYEQYF
TRBD1	TRBV27	NA	TRBJ1-6	TGTGCCAGCAGTTTACGGTCGACAGGGGGTAATTCACCCCTCCACTTT	CASSLRSTGGNSPLHF
TRBD1	TRBV5-1	NA	TRBJ2-1	TGCGCCAGCAGCCTCAGGGGGACCTCCTACAATGAGCAGTTCTTC	CASSLRGTSYNEQFF